These 13 T cell receptor beta chains were all obtained from the same sample, sequenced in a study of cytomegalovirus exposure and HLA in healthy donors. 60 Vbeta and 13 Jbeta primers were used in PCR. Sequencing used immunoSEQ multiplex PCR; TCRdb keeps in-frame clones, though not all of them. There are about 96,000 clones in the sample, with roughly 3.5% held by the top ten. Sequencing was carried out using PBMCs. The origin of the receptors is a young woman in good health and CMV-seronegative.

This sequence joins TRBV14 and TRBJ2-7; 9 nucleotides align to TRBD2. This CDR3 is built from 15 residues. Germline V gene lookup returns CDR1 SGHDN and CDR2 FVKESK. The ends lost 1 base at V and 4 bases at J; junction bases unmatched: 5. The CDR3 coding sequence is TGTGCCAGCAGCCAAGGGCTTACTAGCGGGTACGAGCAGTACTTC. Translated, it gives CASSQGLTSGYEQYF.

This chain links TRBV25-1 with TRBJ1-2, with D unresolved. CDR3 size: 13 residues. V was cut by 2 bases and J by 4 bases, with 8 bases left in between. Per the germline V gene, CDR1 is MGHDK and CDR2 is SYGVNS. The CDR3 reads CASSEGSGYGYTF. DNA of the CDR3: TGTGCCAGCAGTGAAGGGAGTGGCTATGGCTACACCTTC.

V usage is TRBV15 and J usage is TRBJ1-6; weak D call: TRBD1 (6 bases). Germline V lookup: CDR1 LNHNV, CDR2 YYDKDF (reference sequence). The CDR3 has 15 amino acids. The V gene lost 0 bases and the J gene lost 7 bases, with 10 bases spanning the gap. This CDR3 is CATSRDQGWNSPLHF. In DNA, the CDR3 is TGTGCCACCAGCAGAGATCAGGGGTGGAATTCACCCCTCCACTTT.

The CDR3 DNA sequence: TGTGCCAGCAGTCGGCGGACAGGTTTCTTGAACACTGAAGCTTTCTTT. Its translation is CASSRRTGFLNTEAFF. The chain combines TRBV28 with TRBJ1-1, with TRBD1 matching 7 bases. Trimming removed 5 bases from V and 0 bases from J; junction bases left unmatched: 9. This CDR3 is built from 16 residues. Germline V gene sequence: CDR1 MDHEN, CDR2 SYDVKM.

The rearrangement links TRBV12-5 to TRBJ2-3; D not certain. Germline CDR1 is LGHNT and CDR2 is FRNRAP. CDR3 length: 15 amino acids. Between the trimmed V and J ends, which lost 7 bases and 6 bases, there was a span of 20 bases. CDR3 in amino acids: CASAPRGDRGDTQYF. The CDR3 DNA is TGTGCTAGTGCACCCCGAGGAGATCGCGGCGATACGCAGTATTTT.

The V gene is TRBV9, the J gene TRBJ2-2; 10 nucleotides match TRBD2. V gave up 1 base and J gave up 5 bases; unmatched junction bases: 5. This CDR3 comprises 16 residues. Germline lookup yields CDR1 SGDLS and CDR2 YYNGEE. CDR3 region: CASSVLSGRPTGELFF. In DNA form, the CDR3 reads TGTGCCAGCAGCGTACTTAGCGGGAGGCCGACCGGGGAGCTGTTTTTT.

The J gene is TRBJ2-1, the V gene TRBV9, with 7 bases lining up with TRBD1. Trimming cost V 2 bases and J 9 bases; bases outside gene matches: 5. CDR3 length: 13 amino acids. CDR1 and CDR2 (germline): SGDLS, YYNGEE. CDR3 in DNA: TGTGCCAGCAGCGTCGAGGGGGCGGGTGAGCAGTTCTTC. Translation gives CASSVEGAGEQFF.

V and J are TRBV7-6 and TRBJ2-7, with 11 bases that match TRBD2. Germline CDR1 is SGHVS and CDR2 is FNYEAQ. This CDR3 has 15 residues. The J segment lost 6 bases and the V segment lost 5 bases, leaving 9 bases of the junction unmatched. This CDR3 is CASSPISGRAGEQYF. DNA for the CDR3: TGTGCCAGCAGCCCCATTAGCGGGAGGGCCGGCGAGCAGTACTTC.

The chain employs TRBV28 and TRBJ2-1; 7 nucleotides agree with TRBD2. The V gene end was trimmed by 3 bases and the J gene end by 2 bases; junction bases not matched to a gene: 4. This CDR3 has 15 residues. Looked up from germline, CDR1 is MDHEN and CDR2 is SYDVKM. The CDR3, as DNA: TGTGCCAGCAGTTTGGAGCGGGATGCCTACAATGAGCAGTTCTTC. Its translation is CASSLERDAYNEQFF.

The chain recombines TRBV15 with TRBJ2-7, with a tentative D call TRBD1 (5 bases). V dropped 1 base and J dropped 4 bases, with 8 bases sitting between them. CDR1 is LNHNV, CDR2 YYDKDF, per germline (reference sequence). The CDR3 sequence is 13 residues long. The CDR3 is CATSRVDSYEQYF. CDR3 sequence (DNA): TGTGCCACCAGCAGAGTCGACAGTTACGAGCAGTACTTC.

The chain combines TRBV21-1 with TRBJ1-5; the DNA was not compared with TRBD1, the D call given in the table. TRBV21-1 is a pseudogene locus. CDR3 size: 17 residues. In nucleotides, the CDR3 is TGTGCCAGCTCCGGGACAGGGGGCATTTATAGCAATCAGCCCCAGCATTTT. Encoded protein: CASSGTGGIYSNQPQHF.

The chain joins TRBV2 to TRBJ2-5, with 8 nucleotides matching TRBD1. The end of the DNA fits TRBJ2-7 better, so the J call may be wrong. The CDR3 spans 18 residues. The V gene's germline CDR1 is SNHLY and CDR2 FYNNEI. CDR3 bases: TGTGCCAGCAGGAAAGGGGACAGGAGTACCTCCCCCCTGTACGAGCAGTACTTC. It encodes CASRKGDRSTSPLYEQYF.

This sequence joins TRBV6-1 and TRBJ1-2, with 10 bases aligning to TRBD1. The length of the CDR3 is 14 residues. The V and J ends lost 2 bases and 6 bases, in that order; junction bases with no gene match: 3. Germline V lookup: CDR1 MNHNS, CDR2 SASEGT. The DNA of the CDR3 is TGTGCCAGCAGTGAAAGGGACAGGGGCCATGGCTACACCTTC. It codes for CASSERDRGHGYTF.